This TCR beta chain was identified during a study of blood T cell repertoires in COVID-19. Study overall: Nucleic acid was either cDNA or gDNA, and it came from T cells, B-cell-depleted T cells, or PBMCs.

Germline V gene data show CDR1 as SNHLY and CDR2 as FYNNEI. With 10 bases clipped from V and 10 bases from J, the junction kept 6 bases outside the gene matches. This CDR3 comprises 11 residues. Per the original data handling: The authors estimated nucleated cell counts from reference gene primer amplification. Some clones are missing from TCRdb's copy, which holds only in-frame ones; the method was immunoSEQ multiplex PCR. V and J calls plus clone size are reproduced from that table; the DNA served to infer D and trimming. Here the sample spans roughly 150,000 clones, roughly 86% being singletons. Input material: peripheral blood. The genes are TRBV2 and TRBJ2-1; the match to TRBD2 covers 8 bases. This sequence was found in a human donor with acute or convalescent COVID-19. The donor label of this sample is uncertain. The chain's CDR3 is CATRTSYEQFF. The CDR3 DNA reads as TGTGCCACTCGGACTAGCTACGAGCAGTTCTTC.